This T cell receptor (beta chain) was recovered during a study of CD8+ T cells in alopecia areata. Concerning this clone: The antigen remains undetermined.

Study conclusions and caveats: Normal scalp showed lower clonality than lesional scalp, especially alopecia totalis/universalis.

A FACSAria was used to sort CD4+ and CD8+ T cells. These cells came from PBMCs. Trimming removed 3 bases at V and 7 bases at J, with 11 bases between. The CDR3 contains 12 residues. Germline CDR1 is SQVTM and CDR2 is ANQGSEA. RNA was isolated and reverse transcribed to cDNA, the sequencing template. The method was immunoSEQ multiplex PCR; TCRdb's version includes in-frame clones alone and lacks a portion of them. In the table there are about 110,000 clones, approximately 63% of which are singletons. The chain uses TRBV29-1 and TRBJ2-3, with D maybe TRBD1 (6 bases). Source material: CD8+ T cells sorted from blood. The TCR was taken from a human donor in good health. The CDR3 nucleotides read TGCAGCGTTGAGACAGGCCAAAATACGCAGTATTTT. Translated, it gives CSVETGQNTQYF.